Following are 27 T cell receptor beta chains from one sample sequenced in a study of cytomegalovirus exposure and HLA in healthy donors. The primer mix had 60 Vbeta and 13 Jbeta primers. The table came from immunoSEQ multiplex PCR; TCRdb's copy has only in-frame clones and leaves some out. Of over 80,000 clones listed, 81% are singletons. The sample consisted of PBMCs. Receptors were obtained from a man aged 40-55 years in good health and CMV-seropositive.

J is TRBJ1-3 and V is TRBV30, with D perhaps TRBD1 (5 bases). The germline gives CDR1 GTSNPN, CDR2 SVGIG (reference sequence). V lost 8 bases and J 3 bases, leaving 11 bases between the germline ends. The CDR3 has 12 amino acids. In DNA form, the CDR3 reads TGTGCCGGACATTCCTTTGGAAACACCATATATTTT. Translation gives CAGHSFGNTIYF.

Note on this clone: A read error may account for a junction end that differs from germline. This sequence joins TRBV18 and TRBJ2-5; possible D gene TRBD1, 6 bases. There are 11 residues in the CDR3. The germline CDR1 and CDR2 sequences are KGHSH and LQKENI. Written as DNA, the CDR3 is TGTGCCAGCTCCCGAGGGGGTGACCAAGACTTC. It yields the protein CASSRGGDQDF.

Remarks on this clone: One end of the junction fails to match germline, which may point to a read error. The chain joins TRBV5-1 to TRBJ2-6; the D gene is possibly TRBD1 (5 bases). CDR3 length: 17 amino acids. Germline V gene lookup returns CDR1 SGHRS and CDR2 YFSETQ. CDR3 sequence: CASTRSSANSGANGLTF. In nucleotides, the CDR3 is TGCGCCAGCACCCGATCCAGTGCCAACTCTGGGGCCAACGGCCTGACTTTC.

Only a few counts were recorded for this clone. The rearrangement links TRBV7-3 to TRBJ1-6; 9 positions match TRBD1. This CDR3 has 15 residues. CDR1 and CDR2 (germline): SGHTA, FQGTGA. Trimming removed 5 bases from V and 10 bases from J; junction bases left unmatched: 9. The CDR3 DNA is TGTGCCAGCAGCAGGGACAGGGATTCATACTCACCCCTCCACTTT. It specifies CASSRDRDSYSPLHF.

In the case of this clone: The sample carries other DNA sequences with the same CDR3. This chain joins TRBV30 and TRBJ1-1, with D unresolved. Germline V CDR1 and CDR2: GTSNPN, SVGIG (reference sequence). This CDR3 is 13 amino acids long. Trimming removed 3 bases at V and 3 bases at J, with 11 bases between. The CDR3 is CAWSEGGDTEAFF. In DNA form, the CDR3 reads TGTGCCTGGAGCGAGGGTGGGGACACTGAAGCTTTCTTT.

The rearrangement joins TRBV29-1 to TRBJ2-1; TRBD2 aligns across 8 bases. The CDR3 sequence is 13 residues long. Germline V gene lookup returns CDR1 SQVTM and CDR2 ANQGSEA. Losses at the gene ends were 4 bases for V and 9 bases for J; bases not matched to a gene: 8. The CDR3 loop reads CSVVPAGVSEQFF. CDR3 DNA sequence: TGCAGCGTTGTTCCAGCGGGAGTGAGTGAGCAGTTCTTC.

This sequence joins TRBV30 and TRBJ2-7; tentative D call: TRBD2 (6 bases). This CDR3 spans 15 amino acids. V dropped 8 bases and J dropped 4 bases, with 24 bases sitting between them. CDR1 and CDR2 (germline): GTSNPN, SVGIG (reference sequence). CDR3 region: CAAPGAGPRQYEQYF. The DNA of the CDR3 is TGTGCCGCACCGGGCGCGGGACCGCGTCAATACGAGCAGTACTTC.

This clone was counted between two and nine times. The V call is TRBV2, the J call TRBJ2-5; no reliable D call. The CDR3 contains 15 residues. V lost 6 bases and J lost 1, with 15 bases in between. Per germline, CDR1 SNHLY and CDR2 FYNNEI. This chain's CDR3 is CASRIDPTLQETQYF. The CDR3 DNA sequence: TGTGCCAGCAGGATAGATCCAACCCTCCAAGAGACCCAGTACTTC. Complete variable domain (other parts from reference TRBV2 and TRBJ2-5): EPEVTQTPSHQVTQMGQEVILRCVPISNHLYFYWYRQILGQKVEFLVSFYNNEISEKSEIFDDQFSVERPDGSNFTLKIRSTKLEDSAMYFCASRIDPTLQETQYFGPGTRLLVL.

The gene calls are TRBV7-8 and TRBJ1-1; D may be TRBD1 (5 bases). The CDR3 loop spans 15 amino acids. Looked up from germline, CDR1 is SGHVS and CDR2 is FQNEAQ. V lost 1 base to trimming and J lost 4 bases, with 13 bases between them. CDR3 coding DNA: TGTGCCAGCAGCTTAGTATCAGGGTGGGTCACTGAAGCTTTCTTT. Translating it yields CASSLVSGWVTEAFF.

The chain combines TRBV5-1 with TRBJ1-1, with 7 nucleotides matching TRBD1. Losses at the gene ends were 0 bases for V and 4 bases for J; bases not matched to a gene: 3. This CDR3 has 14 amino acids. CDR1 is SGHRS and CDR2 is YFSETQ in the germline V gene. The CDR3 DNA reads TGCGCCAGCAGCTTGGGTGACAGGGCCACTGAAGCTTTCTTT. Its translation: CASSLGDRATEAFF.

The chain employs TRBV5-6 and TRBJ2-3; 8 nucleotides agree with TRBD2. Germline V gene data show CDR1 as SGHDT and CDR2 as YYEEEE. V lost 0 bases and J lost 3; bases outside the gene matches: 6. This CDR3 comprises 16 residues. CDR3 residues: CASSLGSTSGTDTQYF. The DNA for the CDR3 is TGTGCCAGCAGCTTGGGGTCTACTAGCGGAACAGATACGCAGTATTTT.

This clone was counted a single time. The J gene is TRBJ1-5, the V gene TRBV2; unclear D gene. The CDR3 totals 12 residues. Germline CDR1 reads SNHLY; CDR2 reads FYNNEI. V gave up 4 bases and J gave up 3 bases, with 4 bases separating them. The CDR3 is CASSGPNQPQHF. The CDR3 coding sequence is TGTGCCAGCAGTGGGCCCAATCAGCCCCAGCATTTT.

The chain combines TRBV11-2 with TRBJ2-7, with 10 nucleotides matching TRBD2. CDR3 length: 16 residues. The germline CDR1 and CDR2 sequences are SGHAT and FQNNGV. The junction had 7 bases not matched to a gene; V was cut back by 5 bases and J by 0 bases. The CDR3 loop reads CASSVGLATFSYEQYF. The DNA for the CDR3 is TGTGCCAGCAGCGTGGGACTAGCGACGTTCTCCTACGAGCAGTACTTC.

J is TRBJ2-1 and V is TRBV10-3; D is unresolved. This CDR3 region has 16 residues. From germline, CDR1 is ENHRY and CDR2 SYGVKD. V gave up 4 bases and J gave up 0 bases, with 13 bases separating them. In nucleotides, the CDR3 is TGTGCCATCAGTGCGGCAGCCTCTAGCTCCTACAATGAGCAGTTCTTC. As protein: CAISAAASSSYNEQFF.

The gene calls are TRBV5-4 and TRBJ2-1, with D possibly matching TRBD2 (5 bases). The length of the CDR3 is 16 residues. Trimming shortened V by 2 bases and J by 7 bases, and 19 bases separated the two germline ends. Germline CDR1 reads SGHNT; CDR2 reads YYREEE (reference sequence). The CDR3 DNA follows: TGTGCCAGCAGCTTAGGTGGACTCTCTGTACGTAATGAGCAGTTCTTC. This codes for CASSLGGLSVRNEQFF.

J is TRBJ2-1 and V is TRBV5-1, with TRBD2 matching 12 bases. Germline trimming cut 2 bases from V and 6 bases from J; bases unmatched to any gene: 3. The CDR3 length is 15 residues. The V gene's germline CDR1 is SGHRS and CDR2 YFSETQ. The DNA for the CDR3 is TGCGCCAGCAGCTTCGGGACTAGCGGGCCCAATGAGCAGTTCTTC. Its protein is CASSFGTSGPNEQFF.

As to this clone: The sample has other DNA sequences that encode this CDR3 too. This sequence joins TRBV27 and TRBJ1-1; D not resolved. The V gene's germline CDR1 is MNHEY and CDR2 SMNVEV (reference sequence). CDR3 length: 13 amino acids. Between the trimmed V and J ends, which lost 6 bases and 0 bases, there was a span of 8 bases. The CDR3 is CASSPQMNTEAFF. As DNA, the CDR3 is TGTGCCAGCAGCCCTCAGATGAACACTGAAGCTTTCTTT.

The V gene is TRBV6-6, the J gene TRBJ2-1; 12 bases match TRBD2. J was trimmed by 8 bases and V by 6 bases; bases with no gene match: 5. The CDR3 loop spans 14 amino acids. CDR1 MNHNY and CDR2 SVGAGI come from the germline V gene (reference sequence). The CDR3 nucleotides are TGTGCCAGCAGACCTAGCGGGGGGGCCTATGAGCAGTTCTTC. Amino acids: CASRPSGGAYEQFF.

The chain carries TRBV28 and TRBJ1-2; 8 bases agree with TRBD1. The CDR3 is 15 amino acids. V dropped 6 bases and J dropped 4; count of bases not matched to a gene: 10. CDR1 and CDR2 (germline): MDHEN, SYDVKM. Written as DNA, the CDR3 is TGTGCCAGCAGCTTAGCACAGGGGGGGAGCTATGGCTACACCTTC. Amino acids: CASSLAQGGSYGYTF.

This sequence joins TRBV11-2 and TRBJ2-7, with TRBD2 matching over 13 bases. The CDR3 consists of 13 residues. With 7 bases clipped from V and 4 bases from J, the junction kept 1 base outside the gene matches. Germline CDR1 SGHAT, CDR2 FQNNGV. CDR3 bases: TGTGCCAGCATGACTAGCGGGGGGTACGAGCAGTACTTC. Protein: CASMTSGGYEQYF.

Only one count was recorded for this clone. The rearrangement joins TRBV2 to TRBJ2-3, with TRBD2 identical over 9 bases. The V and J ends lost 4 bases and 2 bases, in that order; junction bases with no gene match: 4. Germline V lookup: CDR1 SNHLY, CDR2 FYNNEI. CDR3 length equals 15 residues. Here the CDR3 DNA reads TGTGCCAGCAGTGGACTAGCGGCCTCCACAGATACGCAGTATTTT. This codes for CASSGLAASTDTQYF.

V gene TRBV9 combines with J gene TRBJ2-7; 10 nucleotides align to TRBD2. The germline CDR1 and CDR2 sequences are SGDLS and YYNGEE. This CDR3 region has 15 residues. With V trimmed by 0 bases and J by 2 bases, 2 bases remained unmatched. CDR3 coding DNA: TGTGCCAGCAGCGTAGGCACTAGCGGGACCTACGAGCAGTACTTC. Encoded protein: CASSVGTSGTYEQYF.

The CDR3 here is CASSPGQTAYEQYF. The CDR3, as DNA: TGTGCCAGTAGCCCGGGACAGACAGCCTACGAGCAGTACTTC. The chain carries TRBV19 and TRBJ2-7; 7 bases line up with TRBD1. The CDR3 runs 14 residues. V lost 6 bases, J lost 2 bases, and 7 bases stayed unmatched. In germline, CDR1 is LNHDA, CDR2 SQIVND (reference sequence).

V gene TRBV11-2 combines with J gene TRBJ1-4; possibly TRBD1 for D (5 bases). The CDR3 is 18 amino acids. The germline gives CDR1 SGHAT, CDR2 FQNNGV. The V end lost 5 bases, the J end lost 6 bases, and 25 bases lay between the germline ends. CDR3 in DNA: TGTGCCAGCAGCATAGGCCTATCGACCCCCAGGGCTCATGAAAAACTGTTTTTT. Its protein product is CASSIGLSTPRAHEKLFF.

The V gene is TRBV18, the J gene TRBJ2-5; D perhaps matches TRBD1 (6 bases). CDR1 is KGHSH and CDR2 is LQKENI in the germline V gene. The CDR3 contains 15 residues. Trimming pared 6 bases from V and 3 bases from J, leaving 17 bases between. The CDR3 region has the DNA TGTGCCAGCTCCCCTACTATTGGACAGAAAGAGACCCAGTACTTC. Amino acids: CASSPTIGQKETQYF. The variable domain in full, completed from reference TRBV18 and TRBJ2-5, reads NAGVMQNPRHLVRRRGQEARLRCSPMKGHSHVYWYRQLPEEGLKFMVYLQKENIIDESGMPKERFSAEFPKEGPSILRIQQVVRGDSAAYFCASSPTIGQKETQYFGPGTRLLVL.

The V call is TRBV5-8, the J call TRBJ1-6; the match to TRBD1 covers 9 bases. The length of the CDR3 is 14 residues. V gave up 4 bases and J gave up 13 bases; unmatched junction bases: 9. Germline-derived CDR1 and CDR2 are SGHTS and YDEGEE. The CDR3 loop reads CASSAWDREGPLHF. CDR3 sequence (DNA): TGTGCCAGCAGCGCCTGGGACAGGGAGGGTCCCCTCCACTTT.

This clone showed up just a few times. The gene calls are TRBV9 and TRBJ2-1; 7 bases are a match to TRBD1. CDR1 is SGDLS and CDR2 is YYNGEE in the germline V gene. CDR3 length: 14 amino acids. The junction had 5 bases not matched to a gene; V was cut back by 2 bases and J by 6 bases. The CDR3 nucleotides read TGTGCCAGCAGCGTGGGGCAGGGGGTCAATGAGCAGTTCTTC. Translation: CASSVGQGVNEQFF.